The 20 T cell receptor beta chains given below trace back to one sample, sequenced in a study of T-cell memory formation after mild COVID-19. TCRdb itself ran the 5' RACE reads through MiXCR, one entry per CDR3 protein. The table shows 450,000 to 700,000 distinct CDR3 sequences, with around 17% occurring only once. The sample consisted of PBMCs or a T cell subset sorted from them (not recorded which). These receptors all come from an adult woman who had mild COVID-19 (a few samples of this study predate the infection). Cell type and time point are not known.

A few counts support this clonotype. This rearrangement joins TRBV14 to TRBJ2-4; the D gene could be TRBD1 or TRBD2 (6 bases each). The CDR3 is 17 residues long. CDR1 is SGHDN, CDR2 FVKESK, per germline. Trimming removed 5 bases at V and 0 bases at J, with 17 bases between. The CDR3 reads CASSSTGGGQAKNIQYF. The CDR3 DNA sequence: TGTGCCAGCAGCTCCACCGGTGGGGGGCAAGCCAAAAACATTCAGTACTTC.

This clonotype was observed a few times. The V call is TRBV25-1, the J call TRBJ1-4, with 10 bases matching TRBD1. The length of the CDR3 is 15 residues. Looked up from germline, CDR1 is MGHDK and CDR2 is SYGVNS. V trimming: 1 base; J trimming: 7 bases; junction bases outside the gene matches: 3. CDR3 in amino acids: CASSELGTGVEKLFF. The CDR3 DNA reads TGTGCCAGCAGTGAATTGGGGACAGGGGTTGAAAAACTGTTTTTT.

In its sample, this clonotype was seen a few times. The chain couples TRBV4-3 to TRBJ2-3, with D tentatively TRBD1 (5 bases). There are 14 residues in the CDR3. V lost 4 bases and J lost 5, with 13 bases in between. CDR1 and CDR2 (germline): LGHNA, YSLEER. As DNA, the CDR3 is TGCGCCAGCAGCCCTGGTGGGGCAGGAGATACGCAGTATTTT. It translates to CASSPGGAGDTQYF.

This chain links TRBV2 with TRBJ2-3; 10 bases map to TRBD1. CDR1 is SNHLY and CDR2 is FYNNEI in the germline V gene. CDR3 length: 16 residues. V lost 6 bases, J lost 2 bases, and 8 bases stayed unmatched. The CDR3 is CASSSDRGGITDTQYF. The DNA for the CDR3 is TGTGCCAGCAGCTCGGACAGGGGGGGGATCACAGATACGCAGTATTTT.

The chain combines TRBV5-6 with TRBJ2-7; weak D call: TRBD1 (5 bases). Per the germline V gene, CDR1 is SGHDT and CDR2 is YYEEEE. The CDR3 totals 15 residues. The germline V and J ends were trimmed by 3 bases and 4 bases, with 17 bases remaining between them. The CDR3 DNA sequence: TGTGCCAGCAGCTGGACAAGAAGGAGCGCATACGAGCAGTACTTC. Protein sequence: CASSWTRRSAYEQYF.

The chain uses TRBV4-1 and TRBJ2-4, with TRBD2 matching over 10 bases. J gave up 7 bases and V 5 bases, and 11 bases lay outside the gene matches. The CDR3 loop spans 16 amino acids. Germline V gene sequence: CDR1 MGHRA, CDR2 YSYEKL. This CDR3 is CASSSITGTSVNIQYF. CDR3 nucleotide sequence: TGCGCCAGCAGCTCAATTACCGGGACTAGCGTCAACATTCAGTACTTC.

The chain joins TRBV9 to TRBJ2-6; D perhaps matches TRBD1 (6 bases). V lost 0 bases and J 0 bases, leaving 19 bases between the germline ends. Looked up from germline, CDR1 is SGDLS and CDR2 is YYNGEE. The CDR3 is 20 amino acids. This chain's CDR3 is CASSVVPSWTQGSGANVLTF. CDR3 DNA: TGTGCCAGCAGCGTAGTGCCCTCTTGGACACAGGGCTCTGGGGCCAACGTCCTGACTTTC.

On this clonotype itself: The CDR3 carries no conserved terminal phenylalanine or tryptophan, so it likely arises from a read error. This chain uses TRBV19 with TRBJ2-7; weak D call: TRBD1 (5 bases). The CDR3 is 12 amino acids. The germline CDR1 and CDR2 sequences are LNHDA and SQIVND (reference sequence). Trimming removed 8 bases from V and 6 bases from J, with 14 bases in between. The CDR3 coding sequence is TGTGCCAGTGGGCTAGGGGTAGGCGAGCAGTACTCC. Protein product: CASGLGVGEQYS.

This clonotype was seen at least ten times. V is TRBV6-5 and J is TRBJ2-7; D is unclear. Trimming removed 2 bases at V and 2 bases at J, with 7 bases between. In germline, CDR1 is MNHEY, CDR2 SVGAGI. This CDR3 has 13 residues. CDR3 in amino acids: CASSYGQTYEQYF. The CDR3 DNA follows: TGTGCCAGCAGTTACGGGCAGACCTACGAGCAGTACTTC.

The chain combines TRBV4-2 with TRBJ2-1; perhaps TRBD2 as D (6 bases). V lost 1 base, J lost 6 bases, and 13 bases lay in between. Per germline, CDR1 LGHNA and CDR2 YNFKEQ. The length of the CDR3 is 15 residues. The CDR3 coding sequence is TGTGCCAGCAGCCAAGGAGGAGGGAAACGCAATGAGCAGTTCTTC. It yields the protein CASSQGGGKRNEQFF.

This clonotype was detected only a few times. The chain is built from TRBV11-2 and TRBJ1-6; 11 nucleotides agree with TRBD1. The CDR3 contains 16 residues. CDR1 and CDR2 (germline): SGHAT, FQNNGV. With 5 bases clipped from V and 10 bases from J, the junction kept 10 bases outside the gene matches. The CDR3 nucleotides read TGTGCCAGCAGCCCTCAGGGGGACAGGGGGGACTCACCCCTCCACTTT. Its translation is CASSPQGDRGDSPLHF.

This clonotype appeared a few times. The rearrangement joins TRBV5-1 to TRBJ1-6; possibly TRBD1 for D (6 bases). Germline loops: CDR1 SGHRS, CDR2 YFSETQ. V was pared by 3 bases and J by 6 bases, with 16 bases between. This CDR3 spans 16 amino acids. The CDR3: CASSSGQSAGNSPLHF. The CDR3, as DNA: TGCGCCAGCAGCTCGGGACAATCCGCCGGTAATTCACCCCTCCACTTT.

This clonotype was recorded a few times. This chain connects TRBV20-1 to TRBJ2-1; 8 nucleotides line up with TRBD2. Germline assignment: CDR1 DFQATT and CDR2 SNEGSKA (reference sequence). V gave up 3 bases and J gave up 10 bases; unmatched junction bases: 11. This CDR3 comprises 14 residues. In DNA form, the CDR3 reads TGCAGTGCTAGTCCCAGCGGGAGACTCGGGGAGCAGTTCTTC. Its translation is CSASPSGRLGEQFF.

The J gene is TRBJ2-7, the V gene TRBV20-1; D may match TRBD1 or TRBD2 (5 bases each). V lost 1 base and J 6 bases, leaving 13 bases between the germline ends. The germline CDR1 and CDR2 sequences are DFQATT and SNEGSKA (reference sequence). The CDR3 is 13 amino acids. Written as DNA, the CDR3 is TGCAGTGCTAGAGGTCCTGCCGGGGCCGAGCAGTACTTC. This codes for CSARGPAGAEQYF.

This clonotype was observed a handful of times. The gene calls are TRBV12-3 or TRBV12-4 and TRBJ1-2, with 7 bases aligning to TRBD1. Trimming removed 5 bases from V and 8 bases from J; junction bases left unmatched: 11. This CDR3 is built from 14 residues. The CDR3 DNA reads TGTGCCAGCAGTCCCGGACTGACAGGGACCGGCTACACCTTC. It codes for CASSPGLTGTGYTF.

The CDR3 DNA sequence: TGTGCCAGCAGCCAAGAGGGGATGCCCGGTCATCCCCAGCATTTT. Translation gives CASSQEGMPGHPQHF. The chain links TRBV4-2 to TRBJ1-5; no clear D. The V end lost 0 bases, the J end lost 10 bases, and 16 bases lay between the germline ends. Germline V gene lookup returns CDR1 LGHNA and CDR2 YNFKEQ. The CDR3 has 15 residues.

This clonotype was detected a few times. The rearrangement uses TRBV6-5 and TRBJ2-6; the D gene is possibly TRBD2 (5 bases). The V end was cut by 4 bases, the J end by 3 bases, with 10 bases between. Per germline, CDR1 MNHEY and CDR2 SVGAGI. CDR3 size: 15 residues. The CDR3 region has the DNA TGTGCCAGCAGTTCAACTAGTGGTGGGGCCAACGTCCTGACTTTC. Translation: CASSSTSGGANVLTF.

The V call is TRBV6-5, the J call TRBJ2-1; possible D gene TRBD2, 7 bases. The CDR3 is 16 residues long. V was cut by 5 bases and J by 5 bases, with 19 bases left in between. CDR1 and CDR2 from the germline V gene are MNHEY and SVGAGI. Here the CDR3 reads CASSTYRGGIHNEQFF. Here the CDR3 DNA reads TGTGCCAGCAGTACCTATAGGGGGGGGATCCACAATGAGCAGTTCTTC.

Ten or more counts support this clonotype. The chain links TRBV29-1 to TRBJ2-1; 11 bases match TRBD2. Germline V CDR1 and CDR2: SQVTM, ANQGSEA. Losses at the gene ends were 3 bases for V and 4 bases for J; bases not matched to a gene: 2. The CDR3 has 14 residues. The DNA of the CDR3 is TGCAGCGTTGAGGGGACTAGCGGATACAATGAGCAGTTCTTC. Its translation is CSVEGTSGYNEQFF.

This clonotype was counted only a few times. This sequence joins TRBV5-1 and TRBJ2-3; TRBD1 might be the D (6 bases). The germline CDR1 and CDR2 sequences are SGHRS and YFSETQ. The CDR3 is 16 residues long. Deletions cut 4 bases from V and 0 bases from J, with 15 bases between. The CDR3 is CASSAAGTSSTDTQYF. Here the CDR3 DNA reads TGCGCCAGCAGCGCCGCCGGGACATCTAGCACAGATACGCAGTATTTT.